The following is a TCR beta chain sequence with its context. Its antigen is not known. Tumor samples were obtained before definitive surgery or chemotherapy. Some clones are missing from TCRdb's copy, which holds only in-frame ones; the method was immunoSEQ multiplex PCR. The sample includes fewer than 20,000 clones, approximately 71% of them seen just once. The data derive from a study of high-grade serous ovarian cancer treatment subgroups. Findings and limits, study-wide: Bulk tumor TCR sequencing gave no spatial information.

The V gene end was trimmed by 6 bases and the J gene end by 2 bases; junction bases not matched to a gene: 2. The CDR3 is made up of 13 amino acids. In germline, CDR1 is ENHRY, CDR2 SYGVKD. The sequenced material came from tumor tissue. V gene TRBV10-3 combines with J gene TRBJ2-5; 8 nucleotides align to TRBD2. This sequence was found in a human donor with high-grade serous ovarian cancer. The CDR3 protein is CAIRLAGQETQYF. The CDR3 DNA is TGTGCCATCAGGTTAGCGGGGCAAGAGACCCAGTACTTC.